This T cell receptor beta chain was documented in a study of T cells after posttransplantation cyclophosphamide. This clone occurred many times. The protocol was immunoSEQ multiplex PCR, while the TCRdb copy is restricted to in-frame clones and leaves out a portion. The sample shows 32,000 or so clones, none of them appearing just once. Germline CDR1 and CDR2: WNHNN and SYGVQD (reference sequence). V lost 6 bases to trimming and J lost 5 bases; unmatched junction nucleotides: 0. The CDR3 has 13 amino acids. The specimen was PBMCs. The clonotype comes from a woman aged 55 to 70 in good health, CMV-negative, and a related stem cell transplant donor. This chain links TRBV10-1 with TRBJ2-2, with TRBD1 identical over 10 bases. CDR3 sequence reads: CASRGQGTGELFF. The CDR3 DNA reads TGCGCCAGCAGGGGACAGGGGACCGGGGAGCTGTTTTTT.